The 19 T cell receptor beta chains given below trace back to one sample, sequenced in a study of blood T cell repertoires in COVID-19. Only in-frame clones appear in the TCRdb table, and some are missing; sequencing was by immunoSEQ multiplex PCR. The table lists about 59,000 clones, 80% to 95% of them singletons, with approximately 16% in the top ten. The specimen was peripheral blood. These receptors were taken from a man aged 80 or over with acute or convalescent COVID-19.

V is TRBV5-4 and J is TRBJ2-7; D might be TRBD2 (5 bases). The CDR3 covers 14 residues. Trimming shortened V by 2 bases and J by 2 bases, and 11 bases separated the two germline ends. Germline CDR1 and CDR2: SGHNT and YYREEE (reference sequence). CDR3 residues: CASSLGGRTYEQYF. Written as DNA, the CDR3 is TGTGCCAGCAGCTTAGGAGGCAGGACCTACGAGCAGTACTTC.

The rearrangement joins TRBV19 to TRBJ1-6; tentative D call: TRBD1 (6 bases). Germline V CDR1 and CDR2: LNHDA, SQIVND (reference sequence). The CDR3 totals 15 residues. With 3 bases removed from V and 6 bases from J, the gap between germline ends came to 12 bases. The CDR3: CASSMDSKSNSPLHF. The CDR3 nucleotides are TGTGCCAGTAGTATGGACAGCAAAAGTAATTCACCCCTCCACTTT.

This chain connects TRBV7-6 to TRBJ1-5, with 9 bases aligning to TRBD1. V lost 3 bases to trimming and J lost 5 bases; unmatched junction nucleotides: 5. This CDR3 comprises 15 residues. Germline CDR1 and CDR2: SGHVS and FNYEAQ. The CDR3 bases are TGTGCCAGCAGCTTGAAACAGGGGGCGCATCAGCCCCAGCATTTT. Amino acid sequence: CASSLKQGAHQPQHF.

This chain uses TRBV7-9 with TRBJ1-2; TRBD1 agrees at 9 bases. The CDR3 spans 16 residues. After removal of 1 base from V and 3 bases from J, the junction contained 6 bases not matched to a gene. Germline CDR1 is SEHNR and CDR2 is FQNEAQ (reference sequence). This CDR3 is CASSLGTGENHYGYTF. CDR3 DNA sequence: TGTGCCAGCAGCTTAGGGACAGGGGAGAATCACTATGGCTACACCTTC.

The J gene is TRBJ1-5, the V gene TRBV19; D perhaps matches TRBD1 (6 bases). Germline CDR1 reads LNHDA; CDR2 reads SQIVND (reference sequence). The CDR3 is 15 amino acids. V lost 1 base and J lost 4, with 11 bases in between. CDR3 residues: CASSIARTENQPQHF. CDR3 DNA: TGTGCCAGTAGTATAGCTCGGACAGAGAATCAGCCCCAGCATTTT.

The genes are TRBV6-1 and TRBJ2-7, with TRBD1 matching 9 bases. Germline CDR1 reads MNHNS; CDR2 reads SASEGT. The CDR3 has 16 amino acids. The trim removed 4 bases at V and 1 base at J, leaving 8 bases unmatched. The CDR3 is CASSGGTGTSSYEQYF. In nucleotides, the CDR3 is TGTGCCAGCAGTGGGGGGACAGGGACGAGTTCCTACGAGCAGTACTTC.

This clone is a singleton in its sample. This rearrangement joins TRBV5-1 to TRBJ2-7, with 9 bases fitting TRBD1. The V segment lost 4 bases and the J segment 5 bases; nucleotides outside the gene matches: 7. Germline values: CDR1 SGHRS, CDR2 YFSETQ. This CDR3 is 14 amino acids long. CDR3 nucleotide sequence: TGCGCCAGCAGCCATCCGGGACAGGGAAACGAGCAGTACTTC. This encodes CASSHPGQGNEQYF.

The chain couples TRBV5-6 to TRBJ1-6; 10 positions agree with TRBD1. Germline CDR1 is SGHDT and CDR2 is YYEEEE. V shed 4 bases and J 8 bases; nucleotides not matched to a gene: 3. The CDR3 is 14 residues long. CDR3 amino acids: CASSVGTGDSPLHF. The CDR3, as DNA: TGTGCCAGCAGCGTTGGGACAGGGGATTCACCCCTCCACTTT.

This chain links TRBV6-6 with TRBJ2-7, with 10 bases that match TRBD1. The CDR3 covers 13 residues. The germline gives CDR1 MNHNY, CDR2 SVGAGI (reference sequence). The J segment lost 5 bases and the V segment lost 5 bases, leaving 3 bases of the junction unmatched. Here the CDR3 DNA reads TGTGCCAGCAGTCCGGGACAGGGGCACGAGCAGTACTTC. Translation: CASSPGQGHEQYF.

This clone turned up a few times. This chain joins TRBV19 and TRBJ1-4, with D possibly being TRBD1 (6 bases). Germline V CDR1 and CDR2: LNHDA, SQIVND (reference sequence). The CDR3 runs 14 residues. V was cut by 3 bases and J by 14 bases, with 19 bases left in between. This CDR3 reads CASSIEGTRFGLFF. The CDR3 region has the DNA TGTGCCAGTAGTATTGAAGGGACACGGTTTGGGCTGTTTTTT.

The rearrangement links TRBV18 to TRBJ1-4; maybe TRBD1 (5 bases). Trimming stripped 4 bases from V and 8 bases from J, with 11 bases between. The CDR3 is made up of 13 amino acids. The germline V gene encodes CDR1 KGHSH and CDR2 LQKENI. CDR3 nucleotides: TGTGCCAGCTCACGGCAGGGAGGCGAAAAACTGTTTTTT. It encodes CASSRQGGEKLFF.

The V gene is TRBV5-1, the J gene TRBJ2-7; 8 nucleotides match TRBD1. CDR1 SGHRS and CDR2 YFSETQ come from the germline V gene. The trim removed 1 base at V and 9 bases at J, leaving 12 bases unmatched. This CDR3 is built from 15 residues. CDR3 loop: CASSLSLGRGHGQYF. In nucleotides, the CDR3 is TGCGCCAGCAGCTTGTCGCTGGGCAGGGGGCATGGGCAGTACTTC.

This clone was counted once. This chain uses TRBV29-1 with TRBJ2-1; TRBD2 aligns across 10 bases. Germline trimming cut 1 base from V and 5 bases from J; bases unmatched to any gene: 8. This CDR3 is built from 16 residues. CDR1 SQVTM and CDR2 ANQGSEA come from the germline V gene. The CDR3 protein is CSVEGERGGPNNEQFF. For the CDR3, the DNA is TGCAGCGTTGAAGGGGAGCGGGGGGGCCCCAACAATGAGCAGTTCTTC.

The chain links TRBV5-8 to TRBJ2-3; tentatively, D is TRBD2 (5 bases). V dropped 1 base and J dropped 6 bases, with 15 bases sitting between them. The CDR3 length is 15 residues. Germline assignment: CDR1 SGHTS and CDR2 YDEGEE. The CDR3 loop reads CASSLLTGMVDTQYF. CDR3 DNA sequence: TGTGCCAGCAGCTTGTTAACGGGAATGGTCGATACGCAGTATTTT.

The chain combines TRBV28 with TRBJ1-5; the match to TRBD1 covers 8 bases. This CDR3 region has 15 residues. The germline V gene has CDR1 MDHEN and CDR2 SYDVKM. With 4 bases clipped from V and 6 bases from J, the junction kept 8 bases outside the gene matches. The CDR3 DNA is TGTGCCAGCAGTTCCGGACAGGGTAGGGGTCAGCCCCAGCATTTT. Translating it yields CASSSGQGRGQPQHF.

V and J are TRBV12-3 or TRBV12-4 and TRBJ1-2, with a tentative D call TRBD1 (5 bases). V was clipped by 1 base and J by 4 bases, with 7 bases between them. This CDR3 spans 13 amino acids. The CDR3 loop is CASSLVGGYGYTF. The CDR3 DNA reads TGTGCCAGCAGTTTAGTGGGGGGCTATGGCTACACCTTC.

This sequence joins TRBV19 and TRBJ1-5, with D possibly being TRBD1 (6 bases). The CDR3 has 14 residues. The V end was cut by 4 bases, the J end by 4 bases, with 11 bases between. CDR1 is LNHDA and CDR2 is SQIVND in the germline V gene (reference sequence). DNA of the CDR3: TGTGCCAGTAGTACGGGACACCTAAATCAGCCCCAGCATTTT. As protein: CASSTGHLNQPQHF.

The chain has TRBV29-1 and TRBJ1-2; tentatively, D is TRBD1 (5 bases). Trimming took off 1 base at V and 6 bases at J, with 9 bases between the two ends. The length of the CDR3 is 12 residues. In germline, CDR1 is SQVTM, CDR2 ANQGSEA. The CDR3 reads CSVEGGGNGYTF. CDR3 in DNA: TGCAGCGTTGAAGGGGGCGGGAATGGCTACACCTTC.

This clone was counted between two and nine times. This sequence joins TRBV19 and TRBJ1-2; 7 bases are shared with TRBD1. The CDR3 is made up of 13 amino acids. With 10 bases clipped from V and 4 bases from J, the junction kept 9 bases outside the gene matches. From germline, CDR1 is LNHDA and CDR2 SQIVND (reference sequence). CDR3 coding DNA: TGTGCCACGTCATCGACAGGGATCTATGGCTACACCTTC. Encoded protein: CATSSTGIYGYTF.